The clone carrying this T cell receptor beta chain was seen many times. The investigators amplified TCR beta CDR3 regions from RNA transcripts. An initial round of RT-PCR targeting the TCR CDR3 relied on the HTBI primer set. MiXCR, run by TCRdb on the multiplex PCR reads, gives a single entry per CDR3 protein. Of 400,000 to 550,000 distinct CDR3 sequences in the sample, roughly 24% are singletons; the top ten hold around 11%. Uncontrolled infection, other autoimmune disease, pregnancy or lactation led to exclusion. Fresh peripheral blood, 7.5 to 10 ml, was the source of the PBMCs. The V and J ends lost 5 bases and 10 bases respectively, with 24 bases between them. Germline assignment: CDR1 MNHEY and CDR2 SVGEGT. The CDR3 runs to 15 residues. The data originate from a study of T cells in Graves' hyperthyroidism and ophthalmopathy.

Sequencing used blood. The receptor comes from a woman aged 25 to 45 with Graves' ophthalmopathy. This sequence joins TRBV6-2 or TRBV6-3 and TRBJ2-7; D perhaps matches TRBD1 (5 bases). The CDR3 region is CASSHRLDGQGGQYF. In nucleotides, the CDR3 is TGTGCCAGCAGTCACCGACTGGACGGCCAGGGTGGCCAGTACTTC.